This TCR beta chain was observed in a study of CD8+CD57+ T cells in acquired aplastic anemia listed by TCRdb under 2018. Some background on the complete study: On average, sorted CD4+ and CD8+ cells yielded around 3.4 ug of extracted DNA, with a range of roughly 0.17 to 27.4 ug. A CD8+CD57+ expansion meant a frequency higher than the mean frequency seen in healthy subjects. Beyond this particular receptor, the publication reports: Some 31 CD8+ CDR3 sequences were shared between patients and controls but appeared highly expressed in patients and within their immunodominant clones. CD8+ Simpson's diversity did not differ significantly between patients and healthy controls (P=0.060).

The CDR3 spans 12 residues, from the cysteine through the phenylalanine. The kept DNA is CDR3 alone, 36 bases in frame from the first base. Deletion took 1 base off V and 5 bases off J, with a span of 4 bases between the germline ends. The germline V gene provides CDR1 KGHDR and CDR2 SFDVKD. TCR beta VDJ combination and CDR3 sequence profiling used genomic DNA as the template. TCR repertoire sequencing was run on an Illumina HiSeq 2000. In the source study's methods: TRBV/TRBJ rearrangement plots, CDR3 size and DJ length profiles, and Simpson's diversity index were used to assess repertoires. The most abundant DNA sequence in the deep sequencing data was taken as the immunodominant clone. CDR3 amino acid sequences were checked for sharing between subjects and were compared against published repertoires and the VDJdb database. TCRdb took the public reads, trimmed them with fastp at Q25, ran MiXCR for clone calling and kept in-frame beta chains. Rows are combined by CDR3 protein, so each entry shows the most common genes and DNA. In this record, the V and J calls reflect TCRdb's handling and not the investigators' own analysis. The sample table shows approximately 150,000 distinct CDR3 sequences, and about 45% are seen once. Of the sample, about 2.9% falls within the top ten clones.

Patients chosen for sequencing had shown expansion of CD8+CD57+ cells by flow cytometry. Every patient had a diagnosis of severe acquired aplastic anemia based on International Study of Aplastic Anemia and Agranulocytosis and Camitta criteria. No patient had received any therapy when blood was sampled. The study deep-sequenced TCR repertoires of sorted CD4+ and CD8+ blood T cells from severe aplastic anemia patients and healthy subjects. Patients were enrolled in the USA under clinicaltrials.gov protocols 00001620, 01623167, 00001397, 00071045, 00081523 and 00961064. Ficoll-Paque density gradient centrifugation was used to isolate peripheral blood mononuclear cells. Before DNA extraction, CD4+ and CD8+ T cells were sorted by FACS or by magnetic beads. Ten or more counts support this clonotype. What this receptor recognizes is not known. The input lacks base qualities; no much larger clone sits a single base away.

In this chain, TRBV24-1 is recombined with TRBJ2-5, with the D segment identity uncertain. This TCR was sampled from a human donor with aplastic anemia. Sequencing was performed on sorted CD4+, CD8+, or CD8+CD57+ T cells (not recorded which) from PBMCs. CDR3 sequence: CATSDFGETQYF. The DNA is TGTGCCACCAGTGATTTCGGGGAGACCCAGTACTTC.